The clone carrying this T cell receptor (beta chain) has a handful of counts. One entry per CDR3 protein, called by TCRdb with MiXCR from the RT-PCR reads. The data contain 550,000 to 750,000 distinct CDR3 sequences, 11% to 15% of them singletons. The ends lost 0 bases at V and 3 bases at J; junction bases unmatched: 5. This CDR3 has 16 amino acids. CDR1 is SGHRS, CDR2 YFSETQ, per germline. The sequence derives from a female donor in good health, serving as a healthy control. This chain links TRBV5-1 with TRBJ2-1, with 8 bases aligning to TRBD2. The specimen was memory CD4+ T cells from blood. CDR3 DNA: TGCGCCAGCAGCTTGGAGGGCGGGAGGAGCTACAATGAGCAGTTCTTC. Translated: CASSLEGGRSYNEQFF.